One and the same sample provided the 20 T cell receptor beta chains below, sequenced in a study of T cells in Graves' hyperthyroidism and ophthalmopathy. Amplification of TCR beta CDR3 regions was performed using RNA transcripts as template. The HTBI set primed first-round TCR CDR3 RT-PCR. TCRdb passed the multiplex PCR reads through MiXCR, listing each CDR3 protein once. The sample lists more than 300,000 distinct CDR3 sequences; less than 20% were seen once. The specimen was blood. Source of these receptors: a man aged 18 to 30 with Graves' ophthalmopathy.

Written as DNA, the CDR3 is TGTGCCAGCAGTACACGGGACAGGAGAAACTATGGCTACACCTTC. It yields the protein CASSTRDRRNYGYTF. The chain combines TRBV28 with TRBJ1-2; 8 positions match TRBD1. CDR1 is MDHEN, CDR2 SYDVKM, per germline. The CDR3 spans 15 residues. The junction had 7 bases not matched to a gene; V was cut back by 5 bases and J by 2 bases.

This chain links TRBV24-1 with TRBJ1-4, with D possibly TRBD1 on 6 matching bases. CDR3 size: 16 residues. The V gene lost 9 bases and the J gene lost 0 bases, with 16 bases spanning the gap. The germline V gene encodes CDR1 KGHDR and CDR2 SFDVKD. The CDR3 is CATSAGHLATNEKLFF. The DNA for the CDR3 is TGTGCCACCTCGGCGGGACACCTTGCAACTAATGAAAAACTGTTTTTT.

The rearrangement joins TRBV7-9 to TRBJ1-2; D unclear. CDR3 size: 14 residues. V lost 7 bases and J 8 bases, leaving 20 bases between the germline ends. Germline loops: CDR1 SEHNR, CDR2 FQNEAQ (reference sequence). CDR3 region: CASTPWEGSWGYTF. CDR3 DNA: TGTGCCAGCACCCCCTGGGAGGGATCTTGGGGCTACACCTTC.

This clonotype was recorded at least ten times. This rearrangement joins TRBV5-1 to TRBJ1-3; D perhaps matches TRBD1 (5 bases). Germline assignment: CDR1 SGHRS and CDR2 YFSETQ. With 3 bases removed from V and 0 bases from J, the gap between germline ends came to 10 bases. This CDR3 comprises 15 residues. The CDR3 region is CASSWDGTSGNTIYF. The DNA for the CDR3 is TGCGCCAGCAGCTGGGACGGAACCTCTGGAAACACCATATATTTT.

This clonotype was counted ten times or more. The chain links TRBV3-1 to TRBJ2-7; TRBD1 matches at 9 bases. The V segment lost 2 bases and the J segment 6 bases; nucleotides outside the gene matches: 8. Germline lookup yields CDR1 LGHDT and CDR2 YNNKEL (reference sequence). CDR3 size: 15 residues. The CDR3 sequence: CASSQPGTGRIEQYF. CDR3 DNA: TGTGCCAGCAGCCAACCCGGGACAGGGCGGATCGAGCAGTACTTC.

This clonotype occurred many times. This rearrangement joins TRBV3-1 to TRBJ2-2; D is undetermined. In germline, CDR1 is LGHDT, CDR2 YNNKEL (reference sequence). The CDR3 loop spans 15 amino acids. Trimming removed 2 bases from V and 7 bases from J, with 14 bases in between. The CDR3 coding sequence is TGTGCCAGCAGCCAAAGGAGCAAGAGAAACGGGGAGCTGTTTTTT. Amino acid sequence: CASSQRSKRNGELFF.

This clonotype has at least ten counts. The rearrangement uses TRBV3-1 and TRBJ1-4, with a tentative D call TRBD1 (5 bases). The CDR3 covers 15 residues. The V end was cut by 2 bases, the J end by 7 bases, with 14 bases between. Germline V gene lookup returns CDR1 LGHDT and CDR2 YNNKEL (reference sequence). The CDR3 loop is CASSQRQSNTEKLFF. The DNA for the CDR3 is TGTGCCAGCAGCCAAAGACAGTCAAATACTGAAAAACTGTTTTTT.

In DNA form, the CDR3 reads TGTGCCAGTAGCATACTGGGGCAAGTAGTCTCCATATATTTT. Protein product: CASSILGQVVSIYF. The V and J genes are TRBV19 and TRBJ1-3, with D possibly TRBD1 on 5 matching bases. The CDR3 has 14 amino acids. Trimming left V 6 bases short and J 11 bases short, with 20 bases between. Germline V gene sequence: CDR1 LNHDA, CDR2 SQIVND (reference sequence).

This clonotype has more than one count but fewer than ten. The genes are TRBV9 and TRBJ2-7; D might be TRBD1 (6 bases). CDR3 size: 15 residues. Germline V gene sequence: CDR1 SGDLS, CDR2 YYNGEE. V was pared by 0 bases and J by 2 bases, with 12 bases between. CDR3 amino acids: CASSVAAGVAYEQYF. The CDR3 DNA sequence: TGTGCCAGCAGCGTAGCTGCAGGGGTCGCCTACGAGCAGTACTTC.

This clonotype was detected a few times. The chain links TRBV9 to TRBJ2-7, with D possibly called TRBD1 or TRBD2 (5 bases each). CDR3 length: 12 residues. Germline V lookup: CDR1 SGDLS, CDR2 YYNGEE. Trimming removed 4 bases at V and 7 bases at J, with 12 bases between. The CDR3 sequence: CASSPGRREQYF. Here the CDR3 DNA reads TGTGCCAGCAGCCCGGGACGCCGGGAGCAGTACTTC.

The chain combines TRBV7-8 with TRBJ2-3; D gene ambiguous. Between the trimmed V and J ends, which lost 0 bases and 0 bases, there was a span of 10 bases. CDR1 is SGHVS and CDR2 is FQNEAQ in the germline V gene. The CDR3 covers 16 residues. In DNA form, the CDR3 reads TGTGCCAGCAGCTTAGCGCCAGCAGCTAGCACAGATACGCAGTATTTT. Its protein is CASSLAPAASTDTQYF.

This chain links TRBV24-1 with TRBJ1-2, with D maybe TRBD1 (5 bases). The germline V and J ends were trimmed by 5 bases and 4 bases, with 13 bases remaining between them. The germline V gene encodes CDR1 KGHDR and CDR2 SFDVKD. CDR3 size: 14 residues. CDR3 protein: CATSGTGTGYGYTF. CDR3 sequence (DNA): TGTGCCACCAGTGGAACGGGGACCGGCTATGGCTACACCTTC.

The chain carries TRBV19 and TRBJ2-7; 8 nucleotides agree with TRBD1. Germline V gene data show CDR1 as LNHDA and CDR2 as SQIVND (reference sequence). V was clipped by 5 bases and J by 5 bases; unmatched bases: 8. The CDR3 totals 14 residues. Here the CDR3 DNA reads TGTGCCAGTAGTGACTCAGGGGGCATGAACGAGCAGTACTTC. Translating gives CASSDSGGMNEQYF.

Here the CDR3 DNA reads TGCGCCATCTCGACAGGGGGAGATTCACCCCTCCACTTT. This sequence encodes CAISTGGDSPLHF. This chain joins TRBV10-2 and TRBJ1-6, with 9 bases lining up with TRBD1. Germline CDR1 reads WSHSY; CDR2 reads SAAADI. The CDR3 length is 13 residues. The ends lost 10 bases at V and 8 bases at J; junction bases unmatched: 6.

This clonotype has ten or more counts. The chain combines TRBV5-1 with TRBJ1-1; D unclear. V lost 1 base to trimming and J lost 4 bases, with 17 bases between them. The CDR3 totals 16 residues. Germline CDR1 SGHRS, CDR2 YFSETQ. CDR3 amino acids: CASSLSSGPLGTEAFF. The DNA for the CDR3 is TGCGCCAGCAGCTTGTCGTCAGGACCTTTAGGCACTGAAGCTTTCTTT. The full variable domain, with the rest looked up from reference TRBV5-1 and TRBJ1-1, is KAGVTQTPRYLIKTRGQQVTLSCSPISGHRSVSWYQQTPGQGLQFLFEYFSETQRNKGNFPGRFSGRQFSNSRSEMNVSTLELGDSALYLCASSLSSGPLGTEAFFGQGTRLTVV.

This chain links TRBV18 with TRBJ1-6; 7 bases are a match to TRBD1. Germline trimming cut 6 bases from V and 7 bases from J; bases unmatched to any gene: 6. Per germline, CDR1 KGHSH and CDR2 LQKENI. This CDR3 has 14 amino acids. CDR3 DNA: TGTGCCAGCTCGAGACAGGGCCCGAATTCACCCCTCCACTTT. Its translation is CASSRQGPNSPLHF.

This clonotype was found many times. The chain employs TRBV7-9 and TRBJ1-4, with D maybe TRBD1 (6 bases). Germline V gene data show CDR1 as SEHNR and CDR2 as FQNEAQ (reference sequence). CDR3 length equals 15 residues. The germline V and J ends were trimmed by 1 base and 7 bases, with 13 bases remaining between them. The CDR3 reads CASSLVVDSLEKLFF. The CDR3 coding sequence is TGTGCCAGCAGCTTAGTCGTGGACAGCCTTGAAAAACTGTTTTTT.

This clonotype was seen just once. The chain combines TRBV25-1 with TRBJ1-1, with no clear D. The CDR3 is made up of 13 amino acids. The V end lost 6 bases, the J end lost 6 bases, and 14 bases lay between the germline ends. CDR1 MGHDK and CDR2 SYGVNS come from the germline V gene. In DNA form, the CDR3 reads TGTGCCAGCAGCGGGCCCCCCCAGGCTGAAGCTTTCTTT. Translated: CASSGPPQAEAFF.

There are many counts of this clonotype. The V gene is TRBV2, the J gene TRBJ2-5, with D possibly matching TRBD2 (7 bases). Germline CDR1 reads SNHLY; CDR2 reads FYNNEI. The CDR3 runs 12 residues. V was pared by 8 bases and J by 5 bases, with 12 bases between. CDR3 in amino acids: CASGGAGETQYF. CDR3 DNA sequence: TGTGCCAGCGGGGGGGCCGGCGAGACCCAGTACTTC.

This clonotype came up once. This chain joins TRBV12-3 or TRBV12-4 and TRBJ2-5, with D perhaps being TRBD1 or TRBD2 (6 bases each). The CDR3 covers 15 residues. The ends were cut back, 7 bases at V and 5 bases at J, with 20 bases in the middle. The CDR3 loop is CASTSRGHRRETQYF. The CDR3, as DNA: TGTGCCAGCACGTCTCGGGGGCATAGGAGGGAGACCCAGTACTTC.